A single sample gave rise to the 20 T cell receptor beta chains below, sequenced in a study of T cell clusters in autoimmune cytopenias (dated by TCRdb to the late 2010s). TRB amplification used about 230 ng of peripheral blood genomic DNA, tens of thousands of genome equivalents, per sample. Data came from an Illumina MiSeq. To amplify TRB rearrangements, a touch-down multiplex PCR protocol was run with the TRB-A and TRB-B primer pools combined in a single tube. TCRdb reprocessed the reads into one record per CDR3 protein sequence, lacking DNA. This sample's records show nearly 750 distinct CDR3 sequences. The ten largest clonotypes hold over 20% of the sample. These data were also filed under a second study, of T cell repertoires in aging, cancer and after chemotherapy.

The sequencing sample was made of peripheral blood. All receptors derive from a human donor in good health.

V usage is TRBV21-1 and J usage is TRBJ1-5; TCRdb reports TRBD1, a call that lacks DNA to check it against. TRBV21-1 is a listed pseudogene. This CDR3 comprises 19 residues. Here the CDR3 reads CASSRPRFFRDGSNQPQHF.

By frequency, this clonotype is medium-sized (0.01 to 0.1%). The chain recombines TRBV18 with TRBJ2-7; TCRdb's assignment of TRBD1 cannot be checked, as there is no DNA. This CDR3 has 14 amino acids. Germline loops: CDR1 KGHSH, CDR2 LQKENI. The CDR3 here is CASSPRGVAYEQYF.

This clonotype is classed as medium-sized by frequency. The rearrangement joins TRBV20-1 to TRBJ1-6; TCRdb calls TRBD1, which cannot be checked without DNA. Germline V gives CDR1 DFQATT, CDR2 SNEGSKA (reference sequence). The CDR3 spans 17 residues. The CDR3 protein is CSARDQQGWLYNSPLHF.

Considering frequency, this clonotype is medium-sized. The V gene is TRBV30, the J gene TRBJ1-6; the TCRdb call, TRBD1, lacks DNA for checking. The CDR3 sequence is 13 residues long. The V gene's germline CDR1 is GTSNPN and CDR2 SVGIG (reference sequence). This chain's CDR3 is CAWSGGENSPLHF.

Frequency places this clonotype as medium-sized (0.01 to 0.1%). The rearrangement joins TRBV7-9 to TRBJ2-7; TCRdb selects TRBD1, and the lack of DNA leaves this call unchecked. The V gene's germline CDR1 is SEHNR and CDR2 FQNEAQ (reference sequence). This CDR3 is built from 17 residues. The CDR3: CASSLGEGIGFSYEQYF.

Judged by frequency, this clonotype is medium-sized. V gene TRBV20-1 combines with J gene TRBJ2-2. Germline V gives CDR1 DFQATT, CDR2 SNEGSKA (reference sequence). This CDR3 has 11 residues. The CDR3 here is CSASQAGELFF.

Considering frequency, this clonotype is medium-sized. This chain links TRBV19 with TRBJ1-5; TCRdb selects TRBD1, and the lack of DNA leaves this call unchecked. The CDR3 is made up of 13 amino acids. The germline CDR1 and CDR2 sequences are LNHDA and SQIVND (reference sequence). The CDR3: CATRGQGGQPQHF. Using reference TRBV19 and TRBJ1-5 for the parts outside the CDR3, the full variable domain is DGGITQSPKYLFRKEGQNVTLSCEQNLNHDAMYWYRQDPGQGLRLIYYSQIVNDFQKGDIAEGYSVSREKKESFPLTVTSAQKNPTAFYLCATRGQGGQPQHFGDGTRLSIL.

This clonotype ranks as medium-sized (0.01 to 0.1%) in terms of frequency. This chain links TRBV7-2 with TRBJ1-5; TCRdb names TRBD1, which stays unverified in the absence of DNA. Germline CDR1 reads SGHTA; CDR2 reads FQGNSA. The CDR3 is 14 amino acids. CDR3: CASSLTRDGQPQHF.

Frequency places this clonotype as large (0.1 to 1%). The V and J genes are TRBV29-1 and TRBJ2-2. This CDR3 is 15 amino acids long. CDR1 SQVTM and CDR2 ANQGSEA come from the germline V gene. The CDR3 region is CSVEVLVKDTGELFF.

By frequency, this clonotype registers large. This chain uses TRBV6-2 or TRBV6-3 with TRBJ2-5; TCRdb's D call of TRBD2 is untestable without DNA. The CDR3 covers 15 residues. Germline V gene lookup returns CDR1 MNHEY and CDR2 SVGEGT. This chain's CDR3 is CASSYLADGPNDQYF.

Measured by frequency, this clonotype is medium-sized. The chain recombines TRBV6-5 with TRBJ1-2; TCRdb's D gene call, TRBD1, goes unchecked for lack of DNA. Germline V gene data show CDR1 as MNHEY and CDR2 as SVGAGI. This CDR3 spans 15 amino acids. Here the CDR3 reads CASSKDRATGYGYTF.

Measured by frequency, this clonotype is large. The chain uses TRBV27 and TRBJ2-7; TCRdb's D call of TRBD2 is untestable without DNA. The CDR3 is 13 amino acids. The V gene's germline CDR1 is MNHEY and CDR2 SMNVEV (reference sequence). The CDR3 protein is CASRSGRAYEQYF.

V gene TRBV2 combines with J gene TRBJ1-2; TCRdb's D call, TRBD1, is unchecked because there is no DNA. Germline lookup yields CDR1 SNHLY and CDR2 FYNNEI. This CDR3 has 14 amino acids. CDR3 loop: CASSEVTGNYGYTF. The full variable domain, its missing parts supplied by reference TRBV2 and TRBJ1-2, is EPEVTQTPSHQVTQMGQEVILRCVPISNHLYFYWYRQILGQKVEFLVSFYNNEISEKSEIFDDQFSVERPDGSNFTLKIRSTKLEDSAMYFCASSEVTGNYGYTFGSGTRLTVV.

This clonotype is identified as large from frequency. The rearrangement uses TRBV7-9 and TRBJ2-5. Germline CDR1 and CDR2: SEHNR and FQNEAQ (reference sequence). CDR3 size: 15 residues. CDR3 protein: CASSLSRLDQETQYF.

This clonotype is called large based on its frequency. V usage is TRBV7-6 and J usage is TRBJ1-2; without DNA, the TCRdb call of TRBD1 cannot be checked. This CDR3 region has 14 residues. The V gene's germline CDR1 is SGHVS and CDR2 FNYEAQ. The CDR3 here is CASSQFQGADGYTF. The variable domain in full, completed from reference TRBV7-6 and TRBJ1-2, reads GAGVSQSPRYKVTKRGQDVALRCDPISGHVSLYWYRQALGQGPEFLTYFNYEAQQDKSGLPNDRFSAERPEGSISTLTIQRTEQRDSAMYRCASSQFQGADGYTFGSGTRLTVV.

The chain links TRBV2 to TRBJ1-6; the D call from TCRdb, TRBD1, cannot be confirmed without DNA. The CDR3 runs 15 residues. Germline lookup yields CDR1 SNHLY and CDR2 FYNNEI. The CDR3: CASRVGDSYNSPLHF.

The chain employs TRBV6-6 and TRBJ1-6; TCRdb indicates TRBD1, and absent DNA this call remains unverified. Germline values: CDR1 MNHNY, CDR2 SVGAGI (reference sequence). This CDR3 region has 14 residues. The CDR3 sequence is CASSVGQGNSPLHF.

This clonotype counts as large (0.1 to 1%) by frequency. V gene TRBV29-1 combines with J gene TRBJ2-7; checking the TCRdb D call of TRBD2 is not possible without DNA. CDR1 and CDR2 (germline): SQVTM, ANQGSEA. This CDR3 comprises 15 residues. The CDR3 loop is CSVEADGLSSYEQYF.

This clonotype is labeled large based on frequency. The chain carries TRBV30 and TRBJ1-2. This CDR3 has 13 residues. Germline V CDR1 and CDR2: GTSNPN, SVGIG (reference sequence). The CDR3 region is CAWRGNSGSGYTF.

The chain carries TRBV12-5 and TRBJ2-3; TCRdb proposes TRBD1, but this gene call is untestable without DNA. This CDR3 region has 14 residues. Germline V lookup: CDR1 LGHNT, CDR2 FRNRAP. The CDR3 protein is CASGHRQGGDTQYF.